The clone carrying this TCR beta chain was detected once. This record comes from a study of blood T cell repertoires in COVID-19. Study as a whole: Samples representing acute and convalescent COVID-19 were sourced from the United States, Italy and Spain. In each case, the material was cDNA or gDNA derived from T cells, B-cell-depleted T cells, or PBMCs.

CDR1 is SGHNT and CDR2 is YYREEE in the germline V gene (reference sequence). V gave up 0 bases and J gave up 3 bases, with 12 bases separating them. The CDR3 loop spans 15 amino acids. Original analysis: Amplification of reference gene primers was used by the study to estimate nucleated cell counts. The method was immunoSEQ multiplex PCR; TCRdb's version includes in-frame clones alone and lacks a portion of them. The DNA gave D and trimming, while V, J and clone size come from that table. The data contain around 170,000 clones, roughly nine tenths of them seen just once; the ten biggest clones take up 20% to 30%.

Source material: peripheral blood. This sequence originates from a man aged 55 to 70 with acute or convalescent COVID-19. This sequence joins TRBV5-4 and TRBJ1-1; D gene unclear. DNA for the CDR3: TGTGCCAGCAGCTTGGTGGGCCAGCAGTACACTGAAGCTTTCTTT. The encoded protein is CASSLVGQQYTEAFF.